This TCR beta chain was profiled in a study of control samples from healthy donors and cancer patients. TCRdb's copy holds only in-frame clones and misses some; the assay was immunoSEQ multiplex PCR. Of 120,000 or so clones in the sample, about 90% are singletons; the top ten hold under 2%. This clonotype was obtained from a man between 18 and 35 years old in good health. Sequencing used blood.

The chain's CDR3 is CASSLAYRETQYF. The CDR3, as DNA: TGTGCCAGCAGCTTAGCCTACAGAGAGACCCAGTACTTC. The V gene is TRBV11-3, the J gene TRBJ2-5; D gene uncertain. The CDR3 has 13 residues. Germline V gene lookup returns CDR1 SGHNT and CDR2 YENEEA. Trimming took 1 base from V and 4 from J, leaving 7 bases between them. Full variable domain (rest looked up from reference TRBV11-3 and TRBJ2-5): EAGVVQSPRYKIIEKKQPVAFWCNPISGHNTLYWYLQNLGQGPELLIRYENEEAVDDSQLPKDRFSAERLKGVDSTLKIQPAELGDSAVYLCASSLAYRETQYFGPGTRLLVL.